This T cell receptor beta chain originates from a study of T cells after yellow fever vaccination. Study results and caveats: Post-booster repertoires contained most primary-vaccination clones again (roughly 96% CD4, about 88% CD8).

Ten or more counts support this clonotype. No antigen is known for it. Germline V gene sequence: CDR1 LGHDT, CDR2 YNNKEL (reference sequence). The CDR3 is made up of 14 amino acids. Between the trimmed V and J ends, which lost 4 bases and 4 bases, there was a span of 11 bases. TCRdb recomputed calls from the 5' RACE reads with MiXCR, one row per CDR3 protein. This table has 200,000 to 250,000 distinct CDR3 sequences, under 3.5% appearing once. Sequences were derived from CD4+ T cells sorted from PBMCs, sampled 10 days after the yellow fever booster vaccination. The chain employs TRBV3-1 and TRBJ2-1; D perhaps matches TRBD1 (5 bases). This receptor was taken from a man aged 18 to 29 who received the YFV17D yellow fever vaccine. The CDR3, as DNA: TGTGCCAGCAGCCCGGATGGACATTACAATGAGCAGTTCTTC. Protein: CASSPDGHYNEQFF.